Below are 8 T cell receptor beta chains sequenced from a single sample in a study of cytomegalovirus exposure and HLA in healthy donors. Primers for the PCR totalled 60 Vbeta and 13 Jbeta. Clones were sequenced by immunoSEQ multiplex PCR, and TCRdb holds only the in-frame ones, with some missing. The sample gives about 150,000 clones, approximately 80% of which show up once; about 15% is in the top ten. Sequenced material: PBMCs. Receptor source: a woman aged 40 to 50 in good health and CMV-seronegative.

The CDR3 DNA sequence: TGCAGCGTTGAAGAGGGCAGTTCGAACACTGAAGCTTTCTTT. Translated: CSVEEGSSNTEAFF. The V call is TRBV29-1, the J call TRBJ1-1; D is ambiguous. The germline CDR1 and CDR2 sequences are SQVTM and ANQGSEA. V lost 0 bases and J lost 1, with 9 bases in between. CDR3 length equals 14 residues.

The chain employs TRBV16 and TRBJ2-7; TRBD1 matches at 9 bases. V was pared by 4 bases and J by 2 bases, with 6 bases of the junction left unmatched. CDR1 is KGHSY and CDR2 is FQNENV in the germline V gene. This CDR3 comprises 15 residues. CDR3 in amino acids: CASSRGQGPAYEQYF. The CDR3 bases are TGTGCCAGCAGCCGGGGACAGGGACCGGCCTACGAGCAGTACTTC.

The chain links TRBV27 to TRBJ2-7, with a possible D match to TRBD2 (5 bases). The CDR3 consists of 14 residues. Deletions cut 3 bases from V and 1 base from J, with 10 bases between. Germline V gene lookup returns CDR1 MNHEY and CDR2 SMNVEV (reference sequence). The CDR3 DNA reads TGTGCCAGCAGTTTCGCCCGGGATTCCTACGAGCAGTACTTC. Translating it yields CASSFARDSYEQYF.

The chain carries TRBV7-2 and TRBJ2-7; a weak D match, TRBD1 (6 bases). CDR1 and CDR2 from the germline V gene are SGHTA and FQGNSA. The CDR3 totals 13 residues. V was clipped by 5 bases and J by 7 bases, with 15 bases between them. The CDR3: CASSDNLRGEQYF. The CDR3 region has the DNA TGTGCCAGCAGCGATAACCTTAGGGGGGAGCAGTACTTC.

V and J are TRBV25-1 and TRBJ1-3; D is undetermined. The CDR3 totals 13 residues. Germline CDR1 is MGHDK and CDR2 is SYGVNS. Trimming took 5 bases from V and 4 from J, leaving 9 bases between them. DNA for the CDR3: TGTGCCAGCAGTATCCCCGCGGGAAACACCATATATTTT. The encoded protein is CASSIPAGNTIYF.

This chain joins TRBV9 and TRBJ2-3, with TRBD2 identical over 11 bases. Germline V gives CDR1 SGDLS, CDR2 YYNGEE. The CDR3 has 18 amino acids. The V gene end was trimmed by 3 bases and the J gene end by 3 bases; junction bases not matched to a gene: 12. This chain's CDR3 is CASSAFFLAGGWTDTQYF. The CDR3 DNA sequence: TGTGCCAGCAGCGCATTCTTTCTAGCGGGAGGTTGGACAGATACGCAGTATTTT. Supplemented by reference TRBV9 and TRBJ2-3, the full variable domain reads DSGVTQTPKHLITATGQRVTLRCSPRSGDLSVYWYQQSLDQGLQFLIQYYNGEERAKGNILERFSAQQFPDLHSELNLSSLELGDSALYFCASSAFFLAGGWTDTQYFGPGTRLTVL.

The sample holds a few counts of this clone. The CDR3 reads CASSYRGGPEKLFF. CDR3 in DNA: TGTGCCAGCAGTTACCGAGGAGGGCCTGAAAAACTGTTTTTT. This chain links TRBV6-6 with TRBJ1-4; the D is unclear. Germline CDR1 and CDR2: MNHNY and SVGAGI (reference sequence). The V and J ends lost 2 bases and 7 bases respectively, with 11 bases between them. This CDR3 has 14 residues.

The rearrangement joins TRBV5-4 to TRBJ2-1; 14 nucleotides agree with TRBD2. There are 15 residues in the CDR3. The germline V gene has CDR1 SGHNT and CDR2 YYREEE (reference sequence). The V segment lost 4 bases and the J segment 15 bases; nucleotides outside the gene matches: 12. CDR3 sequence reads: CASSLPGLAGVGAFF. The CDR3 DNA reads as TGTGCCAGCAGCCTGCCGGGACTAGCGGGAGTTGGGGCGTTCTTC.